Described below is a single T cell receptor (beta chain) sequence and its context. This clone showed up just a few times. Its antigen is unknown. The record has no base qualities; no much larger clone is one base away. The sample belongs to a study of a mutant IDH1 vaccine in newly diagnosed glioma (dated by TCRdb to about 2021). About the study as a whole: The 30 to 40 treated patients were 62.5% male and around 40% female, with a mean age of roughly 42 years. Before enrollment, most patients had been given radiochemotherapy with temozolomide as standard therapy, while the rest had received either radiotherapy alone or temozolomide alone. Peripheral blood was collected at six visits: V03 (baseline), V05, V07, V10, V12 and V13. Longitudinal TCRB deep sequencing was performed for some 25 treated patients wherever samples were available for exploratory analyses. Results and caveats for the whole study, not just this receptor: Pseudoprogression seemed to be unrelated to changes in the top peripheral T cell clonotypes found by TCRB sequencing. PBMC samples for TCRB deep sequencing were selected based on availability. Vaccine-induced immune responses across multiple MHC alleles were detected in approximately 93% of patients. It was noted by the authors that analyses of patient blood samples could not be reproduced owing to sample limitations.

What the time point label conveys for this sample: baseline, week 1 (first vaccination visit). The sample's treatment or condition label is to be understood as: pre-vaccination baseline after standard-of-care therapy. Newly diagnosed WHO grade 3 or 4 IDH1-mutant astrocytomas showing loss of nuclear ATRX were present in the donors. The samples were drawn from NOA16, a multicentre, single-arm, open-label phase I trial in Germany that tested a mutant IDH1 peptide vaccine in humans for the first time. Visit V03 blood draws served as the baseline sample for immunogenicity testing. The DNeasy Blood and Tissue Kit was used to extract genomic DNA from EDTA blood for TCRB sequencing. Library construction relied on the immunoSEQ multiplex PCR assay. Rearranged TCR beta chain sequences were amplified using the hsTCRB Kit according to the manufacturer's protocol. Sequencing of TCRB libraries was carried out on an Illumina MiSeq. As for the original processing: The kit vendor's proprietary platform handled demultiplexing, trimming and gene mapping. TCRdb's version of the immuneACCESS table is confined to in-frame rearrangements and falls short of the full clone set. An unresolved V gene accounts for under half of the shortfall where checked; the remainder is of unknown origin. The V and J calls and clone size were taken over from that table, and D and trimming were inferred from the DNA. A total of approximately 54,000 clones appear in this sample, approximately 80% of them only once. The top ten constitute about a fifth of the sample.

A distance of 11 bases separates the germline ends of V and J, which lose 3 bases and 2 bases respectively. Counted from cysteine to phenylalanine, this CDR3 has 15 amino acids. Only the CDR3 DNA stays, 45 bases, in frame from base 1. CDR1 and CDR2 are drawn from the germline V gene (reference sequence): MNHEY, SMNVEV. The receptor comes from a man aged 18 to 30 with glioma. The receptor chain draws on TRBV27 and TRBJ1-5; too little of a D gene remains to name it. Sequenced material: PBMCs, taken from a glioma patient treated with radiotherapy, temozolomide or both. The encoded CDR3 is CASSFGRAGNQPQHF. The nucleotides read TGTGCCAGCAGTTTCGGGAGGGCGGGCAATCAGCCCCAGCATTTT.